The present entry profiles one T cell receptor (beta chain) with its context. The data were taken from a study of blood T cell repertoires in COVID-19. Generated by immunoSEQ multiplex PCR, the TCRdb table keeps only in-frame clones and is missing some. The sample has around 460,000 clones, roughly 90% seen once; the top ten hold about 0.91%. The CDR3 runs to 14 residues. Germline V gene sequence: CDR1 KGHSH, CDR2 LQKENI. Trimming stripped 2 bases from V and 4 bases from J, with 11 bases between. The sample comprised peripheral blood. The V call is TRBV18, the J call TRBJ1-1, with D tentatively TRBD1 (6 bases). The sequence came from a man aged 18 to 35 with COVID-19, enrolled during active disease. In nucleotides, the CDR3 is TGTGCCAGCTCACCAGGACAGCTTGTCACTGAAGCTTTCTTT. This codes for CASSPGQLVTEAFF.